The 2 T cell receptor beta chains below come from one sample, sequenced in a study of blood T cell repertoires in COVID-19 (dated by TCRdb to about 2020). Receptor libraries were prepared by the immunoSEQ multiplex PCR assay. Imported from immuneACCESS, the table was reduced by TCRdb to in-frame sequences with V and J called. These copies leave out some clones; in studies compared against another copy, an unresolved V gene accounts for under half, and the cause of the remainder is not known. Across this sample there are just over 95,000 clones, with around 76% seen only once. 18% of the sample lies in the top ten. Input material: peripheral blood. Receptor source: an elderly man with acute or convalescent COVID-19.

This chain's CDR3 is CASSLEGTSNSGVLTF. The DNA for the CDR3 is TGTGCCAGCAGCTTAGAGGGGACATCCAACTCCGGCGTCCTGACTTTC. The chain has TRBV11-3 and TRBJ2-6; the D gene is possibly TRBD1 (6 bases). The CDR3 length is 16 residues. CDR1 and CDR2 (germline): SGHNT, YENEEA. Trimming left V 0 bases short and J 12 bases short, with 18 bases between.

The rearrangement uses TRBV5-1 and TRBJ2-7; 8 nucleotides line up with TRBD1. V gave up 4 bases and J gave up 3 bases; unmatched junction bases: 15. The germline V gene encodes CDR1 SGHRS and CDR2 YFSETQ. The CDR3 is 17 residues long. Here the CDR3 reads CASSSRDRSFGDYEQYF. The CDR3 DNA is TGCGCCAGCAGCAGCCGGGACAGGTCCTTCGGGGACTACGAGCAGTACTTC.